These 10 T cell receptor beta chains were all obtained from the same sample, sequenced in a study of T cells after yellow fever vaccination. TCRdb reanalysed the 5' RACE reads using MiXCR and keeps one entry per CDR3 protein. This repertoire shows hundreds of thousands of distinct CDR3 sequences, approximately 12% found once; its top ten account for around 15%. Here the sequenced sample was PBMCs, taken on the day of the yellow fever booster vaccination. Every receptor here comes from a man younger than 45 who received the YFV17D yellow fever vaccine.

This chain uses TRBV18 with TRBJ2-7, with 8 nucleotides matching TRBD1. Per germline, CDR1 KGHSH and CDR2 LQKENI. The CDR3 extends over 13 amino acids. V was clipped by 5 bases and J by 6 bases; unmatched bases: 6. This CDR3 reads CASSASTGGEQYF. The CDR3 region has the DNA TGTGCCAGCTCAGCCTCTACAGGGGGCGAGCAGTACTTC.

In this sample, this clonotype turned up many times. The DNA of the CDR3 is TGTGCCCCAGGCTTGGCACGTAGCGTTTGCGATACGCAGTATTTT. It yields the protein CAPGLARSVCDTQYF. This chain joins TRBV15 and TRBJ2-3; a possible D gene is TRBD2 (5 bases). The CDR3 is made up of 15 amino acids. V lost 11 bases and J 6 bases, leaving 24 bases between the germline ends. The germline gives CDR1 LNHNV, CDR2 YYDKDF (reference sequence).

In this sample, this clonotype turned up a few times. CDR3 nucleotide sequence: TGTGCCAGCAGCGAGCAGGCCGGCACTGAAGCTTTCTTT. This translates into CASSEQAGTEAFF. The chain joins TRBV3-1 to TRBJ1-1, with no clear D. Germline lookup yields CDR1 LGHDT and CDR2 YNNKEL (reference sequence). The V end was cut by 5 bases, the J end by 4 bases, with 11 bases between. CDR3 length: 13 amino acids. Looking up the rest from reference TRBV3-1 and TRBJ1-1 gives the full variable domain: DTAVSQTPKYLVTQMGNDKSIKCEQNLGHDTMYWYKQDSKKFLKIMFSYNNKELIINETVPNRFSPKSPDKAHLNLHINSLELGDSAVYFCASSEQAGTEAFFGQGTRLTVV.

CDR3 in amino acids: CASNFGGADTQYF. CDR3 nucleotides: TGTGCCAGCAATTTTGGAGGGGCAGATACGCAGTATTTT. The chain uses TRBV7-8 and TRBJ2-3; maybe TRBD2 (6 bases). Trimming took 7 bases from V and 4 from J, leaving 12 bases between them. The CDR3 spans 13 residues. CDR1 is SGHVS, CDR2 FQNEAQ, per germline.

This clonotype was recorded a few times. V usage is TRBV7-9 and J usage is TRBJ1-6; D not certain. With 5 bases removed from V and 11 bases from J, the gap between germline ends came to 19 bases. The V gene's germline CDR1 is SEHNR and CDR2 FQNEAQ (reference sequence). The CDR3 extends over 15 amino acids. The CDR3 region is CASSTMDLGRTPLHF. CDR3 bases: TGTGCCAGCAGCACCATGGACCTCGGCCGGACACCCCTCCACTTT.

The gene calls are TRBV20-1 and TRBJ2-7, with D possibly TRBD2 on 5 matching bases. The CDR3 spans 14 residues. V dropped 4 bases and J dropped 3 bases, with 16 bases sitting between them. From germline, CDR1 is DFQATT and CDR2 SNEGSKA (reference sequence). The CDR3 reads CSAIKPGSNYEQYF. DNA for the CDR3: TGCAGTGCTATCAAGCCGGGATCGAACTACGAGCAGTACTTC.

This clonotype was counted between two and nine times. The CDR3 nucleotides are TGTGCCATCCCGGGACAATACACCGGGGAGCTGTTTTTT. Translation: CAIPGQYTGELFF. This chain joins TRBV19 and TRBJ2-2, with D tentatively TRBD1 (6 bases). Per the germline V gene, CDR1 is LNHDA and CDR2 is SQIVND (reference sequence). CDR3 length equals 13 residues. With 10 bases removed from V and 3 bases from J, the gap between germline ends came to 12 bases.

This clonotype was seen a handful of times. CDR3 nucleotides: TGCAGTGCTAGGGATCAAACAGGGCCAGAGACCCAGTACTTC. It yields the protein CSARDQTGPETQYF. The V gene is TRBV20-1, the J gene TRBJ2-5, with D maybe TRBD1 (6 bases). CDR1 DFQATT and CDR2 SNEGSKA come from the germline V gene (reference sequence). This CDR3 comprises 14 residues. V was shortened by 3 bases and J by 4 bases, with 15 bases between the two germline ends.

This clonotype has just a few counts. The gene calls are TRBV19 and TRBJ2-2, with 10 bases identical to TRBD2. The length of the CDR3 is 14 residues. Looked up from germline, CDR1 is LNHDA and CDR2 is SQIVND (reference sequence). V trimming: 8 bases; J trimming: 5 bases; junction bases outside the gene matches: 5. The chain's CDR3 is CASEREGRTGELFF. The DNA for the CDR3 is TGTGCCAGTGAGCGGGAGGGCCGGACCGGGGAGCTGTTTTTT.

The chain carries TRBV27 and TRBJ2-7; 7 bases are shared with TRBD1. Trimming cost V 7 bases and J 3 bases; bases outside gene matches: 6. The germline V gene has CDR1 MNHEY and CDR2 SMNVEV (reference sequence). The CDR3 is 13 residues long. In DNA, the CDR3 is TGTGCCAGCACGGCAGGGGGTATCTACGAGCAGTACTTC. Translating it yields CASTAGGIYEQYF.